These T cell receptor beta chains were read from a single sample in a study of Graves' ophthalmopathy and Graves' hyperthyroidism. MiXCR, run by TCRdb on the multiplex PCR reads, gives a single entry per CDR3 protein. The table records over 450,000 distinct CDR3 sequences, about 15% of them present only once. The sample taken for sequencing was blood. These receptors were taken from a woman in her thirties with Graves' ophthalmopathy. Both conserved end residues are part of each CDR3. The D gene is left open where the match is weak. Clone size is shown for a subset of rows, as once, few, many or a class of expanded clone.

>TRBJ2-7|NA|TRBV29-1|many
CSVVRSYEQYF
TGCAGCGTAGTGAGGTCCTACGAGCAGTACTTC
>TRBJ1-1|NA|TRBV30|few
CAWSRMGGRTEAFF
TGTGCCTGGAGCCGGATGGGGGGTCGGACTGAAGCTTTCTTT
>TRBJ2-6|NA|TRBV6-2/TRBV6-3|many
CASSAAGSPGANVLTF
TGTGCCAGCAGTGCCGCGGGGTCCCCTGGGGCCAACGTCCTGACTTTC
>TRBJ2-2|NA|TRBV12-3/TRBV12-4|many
CASSGDSPGGTGELFF
TGTGCCAGCAGTGGAGACAGCCCCGGAGGCACCGGGGAGCTGTTTTTT
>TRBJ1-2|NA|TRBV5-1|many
CASSLDWETVPNYGYTF
TGCGCCAGCAGCTTGGACTGGGAGACAGTGCCTAACTATGGCTACACCTTC
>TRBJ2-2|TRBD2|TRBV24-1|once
CATSKGLAGETITGELFF
TGTGCCACCAGTAAAGGACTAGCGGGAGAAACAATCACCGGGGAGCTGTTTTTT
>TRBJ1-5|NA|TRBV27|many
CASSLSPNGNQPQHF
TGTGCCAGCAGTTTATCTCCTAATGGGAATCAGCCCCAGCATTTT
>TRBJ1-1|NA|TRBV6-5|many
CASSYSDGGTEAFF
TGTGCCAGCAGTTACTCGGACGGTGGCACTGAAGCTTTCTTT
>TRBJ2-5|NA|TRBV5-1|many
CASSFLRVGETQYF
TGCGCCAGCAGCTTTCTAAGGGTTGGAGAGACCCAGTACTTC
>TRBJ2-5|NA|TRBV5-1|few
CASSLGGRAMLQETQYF
TGCGCCAGCAGCTTGGGGGGGCGGGCGATGCTTCAAGAGACCCAGTACTTC
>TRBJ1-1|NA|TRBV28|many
CASRRGGDTEAFF
TGTGCCAGCAGGCGGGGAGGGGACACTGAAGCTTTCTTT
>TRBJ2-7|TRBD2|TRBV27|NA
CASSFGGGYYEQYF
TGTGCCAGCAGTTTCGGGGGGGGTTACTACGAGCAGTACTTC
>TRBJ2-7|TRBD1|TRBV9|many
CASSAGTAVVYEQYF
TGTGCCAGCAGCGCCGGGACAGCGGTGGTCTACGAGCAGTACTTC
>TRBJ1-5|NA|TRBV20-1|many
CSAPGRSGRGYSNQPQHF
TGCAGTGCTCCTGGACGATCAGGGAGGGGTTATAGCAATCAGCCCCAGCATTTT
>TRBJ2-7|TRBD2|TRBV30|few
CAWSAPRASGTAYEQYF
TGTGCCTGGAGTGCCCCTCGGGCTAGCGGGACCGCCTACGAGCAGTACTTC
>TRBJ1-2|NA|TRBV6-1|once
CATLTANYGYTF
TGTGCCACCCTGACAGCTAACTATGGCTACACCTTC
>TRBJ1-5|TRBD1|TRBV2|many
CASRLDRVYQPQHF
TGTGCCAGCAGACTGGACAGGGTATACCAGCCCCAGCATTTT
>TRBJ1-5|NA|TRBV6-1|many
CATRVRGSDQPQHF
TGTGCCACCAGGGTCAGGGGTAGCGATCAGCCCCAGCATTTT
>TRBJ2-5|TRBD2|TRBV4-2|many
CASSQEGSGRGETQYF
TGTGCCAGCAGCCAAGAAGGAAGCGGGAGAGGAGAGACCCAGTACTTC
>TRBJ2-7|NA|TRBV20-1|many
CSARGYTGEQYF
TGCAGTGCTAGGGGTTACACGGGGGAGCAGTACTTC
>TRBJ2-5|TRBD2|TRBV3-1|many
CASRRTSGGETQYF
TGTGCCAGCCGGAGGACTAGCGGGGGGGAGACCCAGTACTTC
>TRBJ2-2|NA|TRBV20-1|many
CSASRGPQNTGELFF
TGCAGTGCTAGCAGGGGCCCACAGAACACCGGGGAGCTGTTTTTT
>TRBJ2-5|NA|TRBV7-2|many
CASSLVGLQETQYF
TGTGCCAGCAGCTTAGTAGGTCTCCAAGAGACCCAGTACTTC
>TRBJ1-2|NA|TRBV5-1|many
CASSLEGVDGYTF
TGCGCCAGCAGCTTGGAGGGTGTGGATGGCTACACCTTC
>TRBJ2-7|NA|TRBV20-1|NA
CSARLGASYEQYF
TGCAGTGCTAGATTGGGCGCCTCCTACGAGCAGTACTTC
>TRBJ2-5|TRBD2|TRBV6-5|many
CASSLLAGEETQYF
TGTGCCAGCAGTTTACTAGCGGGGGAAGAGACCCAGTACTTC
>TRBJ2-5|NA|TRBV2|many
CASFRDGETQYF
TGTGCCAGCTTCCGGGATGGAGAGACCCAGTACTTC
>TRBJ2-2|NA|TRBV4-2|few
CASSRTKGAGELFF
TGTGCCAGCAGCCGTACCAAGGGTGCCGGGGAGCTGTTTTTT
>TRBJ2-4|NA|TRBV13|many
CASSFSEVGVENIQYF
TGTGCCAGCAGCTTCTCCGAAGTAGGAGTCGAAAACATTCAGTACTTC
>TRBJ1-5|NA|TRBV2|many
CASNPESNQPQHF
TGTGCCAGCAATCCCGAGTCCAATCAGCCCCAGCATTTT
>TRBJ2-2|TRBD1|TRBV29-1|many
CSVGGWTGATGELFF
TGCAGCGTTGGGGGGTGGACAGGGGCCACCGGGGAGCTGTTTTTT
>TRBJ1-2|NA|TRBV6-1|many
CASTSQWVNYGYTF
TGTGCCAGCACCTCGCAATGGGTTAACTATGGCTACACCTTC
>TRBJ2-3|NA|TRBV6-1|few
CASNEGTDTQYF
TGTGCCAGCAACGAGGGAACAGATACGCAGTATTTT
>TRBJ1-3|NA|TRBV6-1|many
CASSLTGNSGNTIYF
TGTGCCAGCAGTCTCACAGGGAACTCTGGAAACACCATATATTTT
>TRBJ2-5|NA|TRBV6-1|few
CASNPTLEDRETQYF
TGTGCCAGCAACCCGACACTGGAGGACCGGGAGACCCAGTACTTC
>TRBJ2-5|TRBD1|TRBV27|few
CASSPGQGWGETQYF
TGTGCCAGCAGTCCGGGACAGGGATGGGGAGAGACCCAGTACTTC
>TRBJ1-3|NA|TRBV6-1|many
CASSDHRPGGNTIYF
TGTGCCAGCAGTGATCACAGACCTGGGGGAAACACCATATATTTT
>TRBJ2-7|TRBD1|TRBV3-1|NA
CASSQGGTGMMNEQYF
TGTGCCAGCAGCCAAGGAGGGACAGGGATGATGAACGAGCAGTACTTC
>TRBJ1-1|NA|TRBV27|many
CASSSGGPQNTEAFF
TGTGCCAGCAGTTCAGGAGGGCCCCAGAACACTGAAGCTTTCTTT
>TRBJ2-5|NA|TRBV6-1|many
CASSPQVETQYF
TGTGCCAGCAGCCCCCAGGTGGAGACCCAGTACTTC
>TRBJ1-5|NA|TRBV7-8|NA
CASSHGGGEPQHF
TGTGCCAGCAGCCACGGGGGGGGCGAGCCCCAGCATTTT
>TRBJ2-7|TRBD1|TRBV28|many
CASSRGQAYEQYF
TGTGCCAGCAGCCGAGGACAGGCCTACGAGCAGTACTTC
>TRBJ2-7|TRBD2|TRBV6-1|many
CASRPNGAGGYEQYF
TGTGCCAGCAGACCTAACGGAGCGGGGGGGTACGAGCAGTACTTC
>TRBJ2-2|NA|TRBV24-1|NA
CATSAARDGNTGELFF
TGTGCCACCAGTGCCGCTCGGGACGGAAACACCGGGGAGCTGTTTTTT
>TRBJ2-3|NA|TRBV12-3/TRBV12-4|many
CASSFGQPSTDTQYF
TGTGCCAGCAGTTTCGGGCAACCTAGCACAGATACGCAGTATTTT
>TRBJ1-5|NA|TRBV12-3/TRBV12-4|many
CASSLALPGIGSNQPQHF
TGTGCCAGCAGTTTAGCGCTACCAGGGATAGGCAGCAATCAGCCCCAGCATTTT
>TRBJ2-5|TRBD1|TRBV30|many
CAWRDREGETQYF
TGTGCCTGGAGGGACAGGGAAGGAGAGACCCAGTACTTC
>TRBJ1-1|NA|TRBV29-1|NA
CSVGRGEGTEAFF
TGCAGCGTTGGAAGGGGTGAGGGCACTGAAGCTTTCTTT
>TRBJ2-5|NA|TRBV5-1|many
CASSIQGIQETQYF
TGCGCCAGCAGCATCCAGGGGATCCAAGAGACCCAGTACTTC
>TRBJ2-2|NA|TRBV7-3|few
CASSLRGAGNTGELFF
TGTGCCAGCAGCTTAAGAGGGGCCGGGAACACCGGGGAGCTGTTTTTT
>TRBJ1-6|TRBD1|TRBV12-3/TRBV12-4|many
CASSLGDSENSPLHF
TGTGCCAGCAGTTTGGGGGACAGTGAGAATTCACCCCTCCACTTT
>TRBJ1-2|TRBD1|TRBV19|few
CASSPRDRGLLGYTF
TGTGCCAGTAGCCCCCGGGACAGGGGGCTGCTTGGCTACACCTTC
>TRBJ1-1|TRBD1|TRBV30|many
CAWSQNGQGLTENTEAFF
TGTGCCTGGAGTCAAAACGGACAGGGGTTAACCGAGAACACTGAAGCTTTCTTT
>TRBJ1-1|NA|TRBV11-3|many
CASSLVGRPTEAFF
TGTGCCAGCAGCTTAGTGGGGCGGCCCACTGAAGCTTTCTTT